This TCR beta chain appears in the sequencing data of a study of identical twins. TCRdb reprocessed the 5' RACE reads via MiXCR and lists one record per CDR3 protein. This table has some 590,000 distinct CDR3 sequences, more than 9% appearing once. CDR1 and CDR2 from the germline V gene are MRHNA and SNTAGT. With 7 bases clipped from V and 9 bases from J, the junction kept 10 bases outside the gene matches. This CDR3 is built from 14 residues. These same records also appear under a second study, on yellow fever vaccine responses in identical twins.

The sample taken for sequencing was PBMCs. This clonotype was obtained from a woman aged 18-29 years in good health. V usage is TRBV6-4 and J usage is TRBJ2-1; 9 nucleotides line up with TRBD2. CDR3: CASKPSGNSFEQFF. The CDR3, as DNA: TGTGCCAGCAAACCTAGCGGGAACAGTTTTGAGCAGTTCTTC.